The entry below describes one TCR beta chain. Libraries were prepared by immunoSEQ multiplex PCR; TCRdb keeps only in-frame clonotypes and omits some of them. The sample holds more than 70,000 clones, over 90% seen once. These data belong to a study of control samples from healthy donors and cancer patients. The origin of this receptor is a woman aged 25 to 39 in good health. The sample consisted of blood.

CDR3: CASSLTDEQFF. DNA of the CDR3: TGTGCCAGCAGCTTAACCGATGAGCAGTTCTTC. The chain recombines TRBV9 with TRBJ2-1; no clear D gene. The CDR3 extends over 11 amino acids. The V end lost 4 bases, the J end lost 8 bases, and 7 bases lay between the germline ends. Germline V gene lookup returns CDR1 SGDLS and CDR2 YYNGEE.